The clone carrying this T cell receptor beta chain was seen a handful of times. These data are taken from a study of response to subunit inactivated influenza vaccine. TCRdb re-derived calls from the RT-PCR reads in MiXCR, one entry per CDR3 protein. The sample yields about 620,000 distinct CDR3 sequences, around 10% seen once. CDR3 length: 18 amino acids. The V gene's germline CDR1 is SGDLS and CDR2 YYNGEE. After removal of 7 bases from V and 2 bases from J, the junction contained 11 bases not matched to a gene. Separately, the same data were catalogued under a study of T cells expressing NK-cell markers. This second study notes: A 5'RACE template switching approach incorporating UMIs was used to make TCR beta cDNA. Expanded NKG2C+ T cell clones were not confirmed as HCMV-specific.

The genes are TRBV9 and TRBJ2-5; 16 nucleotides align to TRBD2. This sequence was found in a man over 45 who received an inactivated influenza vaccine. The input for sequencing was PBMCs from blood, taken on the day of vaccination. The CDR3, as DNA: TGTGCCAGCGCTCCCGGCCCGGGACTAGCGGGAGGGCAAGAGACCCAGTACTTC. Translation gives CASAPGPGLAGGQETQYF.